This T cell receptor (beta chain) emerged from a study of T cell responses to AZD1222 COVID-19 vaccine listed by TCRdb under 2021. Notes on the research overall: A total of over 230 trial participants underwent TCR sequencing, of whom roughly 210 had received two doses of AZD1222 and some 25 had received two doses of the MenACWY control vaccine. Enrollment into the trials was organized by age into subgroups of 18-55, 56-69 and 70-plus years, and those subgroups contained roughly 150, 30 and 60 TCR-sequenced participants, respectively.

Deletion took 2 bases off V and 0 bases off J, with a span of 10 bases between the germline ends. Sequences SNHLY (CDR1) and FYNNEI (CDR2) are obtained from the germline V gene. Counted from cysteine to phenylalanine, this CDR3 has 16 amino acids. The entry retains the CDR3 DNA only, 48 bases that are in frame from base 1. What the research found in general, with its limitations: Most participants were white British and females outnumbered males, and the authors suggested that clonal diversity may have been underestimated. CD4 TCRs associated with the vaccine covered the entire spike protein, and the dominant responses were in regions 160-218 and 743-854. The 56-69-year group was small, and its depth increase did not reach significance, likely because of low power. A significant rise in spike-specific TCR breadth and depth was observed after two AZD1222 doses relative to day 0 and relative to MenACWY recipients. Epitopes outside the regions mutated in the B.1.351 and B.1.1.7 variants were reportedly recognized by nearly half of the unique spike-specific TCRs. Because no samples from the day 14 peak response were available, repertoires could be characterized only after the peak T cell response. Only five or six AZD1222 recipients were SARS-CoV-2 seropositive at baseline, limiting conclusions about previously exposed vaccinees.

Comments on this clone: No antigen is known for it. Base qualities are missing; no much larger clone stands one base away.

The intended sense of this specimen's time point label: about 28 days (+/-7) after the second vaccine dose. AZD1222 recipients given second doses at about 4 weeks or at about 12 weeks were pooled, since spike-specific TCR depth and breadth were not found to differ between the two schedules. Vaccinee samples were obtained from the UK trials COV001 and COV002, which included a single-blind randomized controlled phase 2/3 trial of AZD1222 (ChAdOx1 nCoV-19) in healthy adults. Trial participant PBMC samples were collected at day 0 and day 28 after the second dose for TCRbeta chain sequencing. The CDR3 regions of human TCRbeta chains were analyzed by immunosequencing. The original pipeline was this. TCRs in the repertoires were compared against a reference library of SARS-CoV-2-specific TCRs that had been generated with the MIRA antigen-specificity platform. Breadth was defined as the fraction of unique TCRs that were SARS-CoV-2-associated. Depth was defined as the fraction of total T cells that were SARS-CoV-2-associated. Using the MIRA data, each spike-specific TCR was mapped to the spike region that the TCR reacts to and placed in a CD4 or CD8 class. Log10-transformed breadth and depth values were compared by one-way ANOVA with Sidak's multiple comparisons tests. TCRdb obtained this table from immuneACCESS and retained in-frame rearrangements with V and J assigned. These tables miss some clones; where compared with another copy, unresolved V genes account for less than half of the shortfall, and the remainder is unexplained. V and J calls plus clone size are reproduced from that table; the DNA served to infer D and trimming. The sample profile shows around 150,000 clones; 92% of them were found once. Of the sample, 1% to 1.4% falls within the top ten clones.

This TCR was recovered from an adult who received the AZD1222 COVID-19 vaccine. The rearranged chain carries TRBV2 and TRBJ2-2, with the D gene too uncertain to name. Sequencing used peripheral blood, obtained 28 days after the second AZD1222 dose. The CDR3 protein: CASSENSYTNTGELFF. The DNA sequence is as follows: TGTGCCAGCAGTGAAAACAGTTACACGAACACCGGGGAGCTGTTTTTT.